One sample yielded the 13 T cell receptor beta chains listed below, sequenced in a study of memory CD4+ T cells and cytomegalovirus serostatus. The sort gate was single viable CD3+CD4+CD8-CD45RO+ cells for memory CD4+ T cells. The data were produced by immunoSEQ multiplex PCR, yet TCRdb's version contains in-frame clones alone and is incomplete. The sample contains about 100,000 clones, 80% of which appear only once. Sequenced material: memory CD4+ T cells from blood. The receptors were gathered from an adult in good health and CMV-seropositive.

The gene calls are TRBV29-1 and TRBJ2-1, with D possibly being TRBD2 (6 bases). V shed 6 bases and J shed 5 bases, with 20 bases lying between them. In germline, CDR1 is SQVTM, CDR2 ANQGSEA. The CDR3 length is 15 residues. CDR3 bases: TGCAGCGTCGGACTATCCGTAACCTCGGACAATGAGCAGTTCTTC. Its protein is CSVGLSVTSDNEQFF.

This rearrangement joins TRBV6-6 to TRBJ1-5, with 7 bases matching TRBD1. The CDR3 contains 12 residues. Germline CDR1 is MNHNY and CDR2 is SVGAGI (reference sequence). The trim removed 7 bases at V and 5 bases at J, leaving 2 bases unmatched. The CDR3: CASKDRDQPQHF. CDR3 nucleotide sequence: TGTGCCAGCAAAGACAGGGATCAGCCCCAGCATTTT.

The chain joins TRBV9 to TRBJ2-1; 8 bases map to TRBD1. Germline V gene lookup returns CDR1 SGDLS and CDR2 YYNGEE. This CDR3 contains 14 residues. V was clipped by 4 bases and J by 10 bases; unmatched bases: 10. DNA for the CDR3: TGTGCCAGCAGCCCAAATCAGGGGGCGGGGGAGCAGTTCTTC. Protein product: CASSPNQGAGEQFF.

The J gene is TRBJ2-5, the V gene TRBV10-3, with 11 bases identical to TRBD2. The length of the CDR3 is 15 residues. Germline V gene lookup returns CDR1 ENHRY and CDR2 SYGVKD. Trimming at V came to 4 bases and at J to 5 bases, leaving 6 bases not matched to a gene. The CDR3 DNA reads as TGTGCCATCAGTGTACTAGCGGGAGTTTGGGAGACCCAGTACTTC. It encodes CAISVLAGVWETQYF.

The chain couples TRBV11-2 to TRBJ2-7; 7 bases agree with TRBD1. V lost 5 bases, J lost 6 bases, and 10 bases stayed unmatched. The CDR3 spans 14 residues. Germline assignment: CDR1 SGHAT and CDR2 FQNNGV. The CDR3 nucleotides read TGTGCCAGCAGCCCCCGGGACAGTCTTACCGAGCAGTACTTC. Amino acid sequence: CASSPRDSLTEQYF.

This chain connects TRBV9 to TRBJ2-5; D is possibly TRBD1 (6 bases). The length of the CDR3 is 15 residues. V was trimmed by 0 bases and J by 0 bases, leaving 9 bases between them. Germline CDR1 is SGDLS and CDR2 is YYNGEE. The CDR3 protein is CASSVGGGNQETQYF. DNA for the CDR3: TGTGCCAGCAGCGTAGGTGGGGGCAACCAAGAGACCCAGTACTTC.

V and J are TRBV7-8 and TRBJ2-5; the D is unclear. Germline V gives CDR1 SGHVS, CDR2 FQNEAQ. This CDR3 is 13 amino acids long. The ends were cut back, 4 bases at V and 5 bases at J, with 11 bases in the middle. The CDR3 nucleotides are TGTGCCAGCAGCTCAGCTTCCCGGGAGACCCAGTACTTC. This translates into CASSSASRETQYF.

The chain has TRBV4-3 and TRBJ2-5, with 8 positions matching TRBD1. The CDR3 consists of 17 residues. CDR1 LGHNA and CDR2 YSLEER come from the germline V gene. The junction had 11 bases not matched to a gene; V was cut back by 0 bases and J by 5 bases. As DNA, the CDR3 is TGCGCCAGCAGCCAAGATGTCTGGACAGGGCGTTGTGAGACCCAGTACTTC. Amino acid sequence: CASSQDVWTGRCETQYF.

This chain joins TRBV27 and TRBJ2-7; TRBD2 matches 11 bases. CDR1 is MNHEY, CDR2 SMNVEV, per germline (reference sequence). V gave up 5 bases and J gave up 9 bases; unmatched junction bases: 15. This CDR3 contains 16 residues. As DNA, the CDR3 is TGTGCCAGCAGTCGGCCCGGGACTAGCGGCGGGGTCGGGCAGTACTTC. It is translated as CASSRPGTSGGVGQYF.

V usage is TRBV7-9 and J usage is TRBJ1-2; D possibly corresponds to TRBD1 (6 bases). The V end was cut by 4 bases, the J end by 4 bases, with 13 bases between. Germline CDR1 reads SEHNR; CDR2 reads FQNEAQ (reference sequence). The CDR3 covers 14 residues. CDR3 residues: CASSWGGQSYGYTF. For the CDR3, the DNA is TGTGCCAGCAGCTGGGGGGGGCAGAGCTATGGCTACACCTTC.

The gene calls are TRBV6-6 and TRBJ1-4, with 9 bases that match TRBD1. The CDR3 totals 16 residues. The germline V gene encodes CDR1 MNHNY and CDR2 SVGAGI (reference sequence). The V gene end was trimmed by 5 bases and the J gene end by 7 bases; junction bases not matched to a gene: 11. The CDR3: CASSPPTGQGGEKLFF. The DNA for the CDR3 is TGTGCCAGCAGTCCCCCTACGGGACAGGGTGGTGAAAAACTGTTTTTT.

This clone was detected once. The rearrangement links TRBV29-1 to TRBJ1-1; 9 nucleotides match TRBD1. The CDR3 loop spans 14 amino acids. Germline trimming cut 0 bases from V and 10 bases from J; bases unmatched to any gene: 9. Germline values: CDR1 SQVTM, CDR2 ANQGSEA. CDR3 sequence reads: CSVEDTGGPHGAFF. CDR3 DNA: TGCAGCGTTGAAGATACAGGGGGCCCTCATGGAGCTTTCTTT. The full variable domain, completed using reference TRBV29-1 and TRBJ1-1, is SAVISQKPSRDICQRGTSLTIQCQVDSQVTMMFWYRQQPGQSLTLIATANQGSEATYESGFVIDKFPISRPNLTFSTLTVSNMSPEDSSIYLCSVEDTGGPHGAFFGQGTRLTVV.

This chain links TRBV10-3 with TRBJ1-2, with TRBD1 as a possible D gene (5 bases). V dropped 7 bases and J dropped 6 bases, with 15 bases sitting between them. The CDR3 totals 13 residues. CDR1 is ENHRY and CDR2 is SYGVKD in the germline V gene. In DNA form, the CDR3 reads TGTGCCATCACCTCGGGGCTGGGAGATGGCTACACCTTC. Residues: CAITSGLGDGYTF.